The rows below give T cell receptor beta chains drawn from one sample of a study of cytomegalovirus exposure and HLA in healthy donors. Clones were read by immunoSEQ multiplex PCR, and TCRdb kept only the in-frame ones, dropping some. The sample lists around 300,000 clones, about 66% occurring once. The sequencing sample was made of PBMCs. These TCRs come from a female donor in good health and CMV-seronegative. Both conserved end residues are part of each CDR3. The D gene is left open where the match is weak. Expanded clones are given a class, and other clones once, few, many or no size at all.

d_call,v_call,clone_size,cdr3_length,j_call,cdr3_nt,cdr3_aa
TRBD1,TRBV10-3,-,15,TRBJ1-3,TGTGCCATCAGTGAGGCGACAGGGCCCGGGGACACCATATATTTT,CAISEATGPGDTIYF
-,TRBV5-1,-,15,TRBJ1-1,TGCGCCAGCAGCTTGCCCGGACAGCTGAACACTGAAGCTTTCTTT,CASSLPGQLNTEAFF
TRBD1,TRBV2,-,14,TRBJ1-5,TGTGCCAGCGCCCGGGACAGGAGCAATCAGCCCCAGCATTTT,CASARDRSNQPQHF
-,TRBV27,-,19,TRBJ2-5,TGTGCCAGCAGTTGGAGGGCGGGGGCGGTGAGGGGGAAAGAGGAGACCCAGTACTTC,CASSWRAGAVRGKEETQYF
TRBD1,TRBV5-1,-,15,TRBJ2-7,TGCGCCAGCAGCTTTGCGGGACAGGGGGTCTACGAGCAGTACTTC,CASSFAGQGVYEQYF
TRBD2,TRBV5-4,-,17,TRBJ2-7,TGTGCCAGCAGCTTGGCTGGTAGCGGGAGATCCCTCTACGAGCAGTACTTC,CASSLAGSGRSLYEQYF
TRBD2,TRBV6-1,-,14,TRBJ2-5,TGTGCCAGCAGTGAAGGGACTAGCAAACAGACCCAGTACTTC,CASSEGTSKQTQYF
-,TRBV4-1,-,17,TRBJ2-3,TGCGCCAGCAGCCAAGATGGGGACCGGGAGCCTACAGATACGCAGTATTTT,CASSQDGDREPTDTQYF
-,TRBV6-5,-,14,TRBJ1-5,TGTGCCAGCAGTTATATTGCGGGGACTCAGCCCCAGCATTTT,CASSYIAGTQPQHF
-,TRBV7-9,few,16,TRBJ1-5,TGTGCCAGCAGCTCCGGGACCCCCGGGGGACGTCAGCCCCAGCATTTT,CASSSGTPGGRQPQHF
-,TRBV7-9,-,17,TRBJ1-4,TGTGCCAGCAGTTTTCTCGGACAGCGCTCAACTAATGAAAAACTGTTTTTT,CASSFLGQRSTNEKLFF
TRBD2,TRBV15,-,14,TRBJ2-1,TGTGCCACCAGCAGAGATCGGGGGGGCAATGAGCAGTTCTTC,CATSRDRGGNEQFF
-,TRBV7-2,-,11,TRBJ2-3,TGTGCCAGCGCGCACACAGATACGCAGTATTTT,CASAHTDTQYF
TRBD1,TRBV10-2,-,14,TRBJ2-7,TGCGCCAGCAGTCGGGACAGGGGGTCCTACGAGCAGTACTTC,CASSRDRGSYEQYF
-,TRBV18,-,16,TRBJ1-1,TGTGCCAGCTCACCCAGACAGGTTATCGAGAACACTGAAGCTTTCTTT,CASSPRQVIENTEAFF
-,TRBV2,-,11,TRBJ2-5,TGTGCCAGCACGAGTGGTGAGACCCAGTACTTC,CASTSGETQYF
TRBD1,TRBV6-1,-,13,TRBJ1-5,TGTGCCAGCGGGACAGGGTACGGTCAGCCCCAGCATTTT,CASGTGYGQPQHF
-,TRBV6-5,-,14,TRBJ2-1,TGTGCCAGCAGCAGAGGGGGTTCTAATGCTGAGCAGTTCTTC,CASSRGGSNAEQFF